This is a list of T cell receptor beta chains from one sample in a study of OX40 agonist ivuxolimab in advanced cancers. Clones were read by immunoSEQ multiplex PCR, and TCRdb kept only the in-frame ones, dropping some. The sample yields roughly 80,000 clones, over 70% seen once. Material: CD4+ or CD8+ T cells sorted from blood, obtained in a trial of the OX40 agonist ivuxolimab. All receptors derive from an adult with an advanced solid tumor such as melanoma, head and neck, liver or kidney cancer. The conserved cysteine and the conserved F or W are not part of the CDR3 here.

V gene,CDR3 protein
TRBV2,ASSEGNRGLETQY
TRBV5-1,ASSLGWGNYGYT
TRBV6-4,ASSDTYRTGEDEQY
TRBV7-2,ASSSSGQTGNTIY
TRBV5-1,ASSSQGVPYEQY
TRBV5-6,ASSSQYLAGEALYEQY
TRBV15,ATSRDGGGQETQY
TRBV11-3,ASSFTSGRGIDTQY
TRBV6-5,ASSYSGTSGMYEQY
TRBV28,ASSFQGRGYT
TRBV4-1,ASSPSLPRNYEQY
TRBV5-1,ASSSAPGEKLF
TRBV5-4,ASTPSKGQVYGYT
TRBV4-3,ASSQDMPGRRELF
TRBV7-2,ASSLVASDSYEQY
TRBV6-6,ASSRGGQVSGNTIY
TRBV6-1,ASGMGDIFYGYT
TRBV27,ASSFAASGTYEQY
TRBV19,ASSLASGSYEQY
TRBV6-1,ASSSGLAGAGELF
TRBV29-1,SVGPGRGEAF
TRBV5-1,ASSRESSYNEQF
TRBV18,ASSPRGGANEQF
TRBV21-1,ASTLDGTGGEETQY
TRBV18,ASSQSRDSGNTIY
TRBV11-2,ASSLGQDRLLTGELF
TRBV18,ASSPIAGESF
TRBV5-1,ASRSGTSNTEAF
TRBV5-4,ASRDTGDYYGYT
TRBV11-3,ASSLESSLGTVGYEQY
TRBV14,ASSQWTVMNTEAF
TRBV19,ASLERGEKLF
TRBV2,ASSGEGILYGYT
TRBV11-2,ASSLGVFEKLF
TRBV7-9,ASSLRQGVDEQF
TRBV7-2,ASSLGQGHIDYGYT
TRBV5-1,ASSSKDTQY
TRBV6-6,ASSYEVYYEQY
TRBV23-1,ASSQSLGQGYEQY
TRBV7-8,ASSFSTGVNSPLH
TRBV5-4,ASNGRGSHEQY
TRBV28,ASSLDRVRTDTQY
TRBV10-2,ASNPGQGGREQY
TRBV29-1,SVKGQGITGELF